Listed below are T cell receptor beta chains from one sample, sequenced in a study of blood T cell repertoires in COVID-19. This table comes from immunoSEQ multiplex PCR, and its TCRdb copy is limited to in-frame clones, with some not included. Of 400,000 or so clones in the sample, around nine tenths are singletons; the top ten hold over 2.5%. Specimen: peripheral blood. The receptors derive from a human donor in a cohort sampled during active COVID-19. The CDR3 runs from the conserved cysteine through the conserved F or W. The D gene is left open where the match is weak. Clone size is stated in some rows and not others, as once, few, many or a class when expanded.

CDR3aa: CASSQSNPDSNEVAPSGNTIYF
CDR3nt: TGCGCCAGCAGTCAATCTAACCCCGACTCGAACGAAGTGGCCCCCTCTGGAAACACCATATATTTT
v_gene: TRBV23-1
j_gene: TRBJ1-3
abundance: -
d_gene: -

CDR3aa: CASSTRTGTGNNEQFF
CDR3nt: TGCGCCAGCAGCACAAGGACCGGGACAGGGAACAATGAGCAGTTCTTC
v_gene: TRBV5-1
j_gene: TRBJ2-1
abundance: -
d_gene: TRBD1

CDR3aa: CAWSPARDSYTNTEAFF
CDR3nt: TGTGCCTGGAGCCCTGCCCGGGACAGTTACACGAACACTGAAGCTTTCTTT
v_gene: TRBV30
j_gene: TRBJ1-1
abundance: -
d_gene: TRBD1

CDR3aa: CASSSPLGGSNEQFF
CDR3nt: TGTGCCAGCAGCTCACCCCTCGGCGGGAGCAATGAGCAGTTCTTC
v_gene: TRBV5-4
j_gene: TRBJ2-1
abundance: -
d_gene: TRBD2

CDR3aa: CASTEGRVSRNQPQHF
CDR3nt: TGTGCCAGCACTGAAGGCAGGGTGAGTCGCAATCAGCCCCAGCATTTT
v_gene: TRBV2
j_gene: TRBJ1-5
abundance: once
d_gene: -

CDR3aa: CASSPRGIGGSYNSPLHF
CDR3nt: TGTGCCAGCAGTCCCCGTGGTATAGGGGGCTCCTATAATTCACCCCTCCACTTT
v_gene: TRBV28
j_gene: TRBJ1-6
abundance: -
d_gene: -

CDR3aa: CASSERLLYNEQFF
CDR3nt: TGTGCCAGCAGTGAGAGACTACTATACAATGAGCAGTTCTTC
v_gene: TRBV6-1
j_gene: TRBJ2-1
abundance: -
d_gene: -

CDR3aa: CASSIGAWRGEETQYF
CDR3nt: TGTGCCAGTAGTATAGGGGCGTGGCGGGGGGAAGAGACCCAGTACTTC
v_gene: TRBV19
j_gene: TRBJ2-5
abundance: -
d_gene: TRBD2

CDR3aa: CAWSRDRNSPLHF
CDR3nt: TGTGCCTGGTCCCGGGACAGAAATTCACCCCTCCACTTT
v_gene: TRBV30
j_gene: TRBJ1-6
abundance: -
d_gene: TRBD1

CDR3aa: CASSKGLAGGPGELFF
CDR3nt: TGTGCCAGTAGTAAGGGACTAGCGGGAGGGCCCGGGGAGCTGTTTTTT
v_gene: TRBV19
j_gene: TRBJ2-2
abundance: -
d_gene: TRBD2

CDR3aa: CASSWRFEQWDTNSPNEKLFF
CDR3nt: TGTGCCAGCAGCTGGCGTTTCGAGCAGTGGGACACAAATTCTCCTAATGAAAAACTGTTTTTT
v_gene: TRBV7-8
j_gene: TRBJ1-4
abundance: -
d_gene: -

CDR3aa: CASSLSIGTDEAFF
CDR3nt: TGTGCCAGCAGCCTCTCCATAGGGACAGATGAAGCTTTCTTT
v_gene: TRBV9
j_gene: TRBJ1-1
abundance: -
d_gene: TRBD1

CDR3aa: CASSSLAGERRTF
CDR3nt: TGCGCCAGCAGTTCGTTGGCAGGGGAAAGGAGAACCTTC
v_gene: TRBV5-1
j_gene: TRBJ1-2
abundance: -
d_gene: -

CDR3aa: CSASRDYGYTF
CDR3nt: TGCAGTGCGAGTCGGGACTATGGCTACACCTTC
v_gene: TRBV20-1
j_gene: TRBJ1-2
abundance: -
d_gene: -

CDR3aa: CASSRLQNSGELFF
CDR3nt: TGTGCCAGCTCACGGTTACAAAACAGCGGGGAGCTGTTTTTT
v_gene: TRBV7-9
j_gene: TRBJ2-2
abundance: once
d_gene: -

CDR3aa: CASSPLVGLEVSGANVLTF
CDR3nt: TGTGCCAGCAGTCCCCTAGTAGGTCTAGAGGTCTCTGGGGCCAACGTCCTGACTTTC
v_gene: TRBV6-6
j_gene: TRBJ2-6
abundance: -
d_gene: -